This entry describes one TCR beta chain. The sample comes from a study of immune characterization of retroperitoneal liposarcoma. TCRdb reprocessed the PCR reads via MiXCR and lists one record per CDR3 protein. Here the sample spans 2,500 to 3,500 distinct CDR3 sequences, approximately 40% being singletons. Germline V gene sequence: CDR1 SGHAT, CDR2 FQDESV (reference sequence). V was pared by 8 bases and J by 2 bases, with 16 bases between. The CDR3 is made up of 15 amino acids. Input material: tumor tissue. The rearrangement joins TRBV11-1 to TRBJ2-1; D might be TRBD1 or TRBD2, each matching 5 bases. The receptor was isolated from a male donor with retroperitoneal liposarcoma. Here the CDR3 reads CASRTWGSAYNEQFF. For the CDR3, the DNA is TGTGCCAGCCGAACATGGGGGAGCGCCTACAATGAGCAGTTCTTC.